The 30 T cell receptor beta chains below come from one sample, sequenced in a study of T cell clonality in common variable immunodeficiency. Study findings and constraints: Common variable immunodeficiency TCR beta sequences reportedly had fewer deletions and N-nucleotide insertions.

Their antigens remain unidentified. Sequenced by immunoSEQ multiplex PCR; TCRdb stores in-frame clones only, minus some. The sample yields about 26,000 clones, without any singletons. Sample: peripheral blood mononuclear cells. These receptors were collected from a human donor with common variable immunodeficiency.

This clone came up a few times. The read falls 3 residues short of the CDR3 end, and the missing part is taken from the germline J gene. The rearrangement joins TRBV10-2 to TRBJ2-2; 8 bases fit TRBD1. CDR1 is WSHSY and CDR2 is SAAADI in the germline V gene. Losses at the gene ends were 8 bases for V and 6 bases for J; bases not matched to a gene: 5. This CDR3 contains 13 residues. CDR3 protein: CASSQGVAGELFF. The part of the CDR3 DNA that was read is TGCGCCAGCTCACAGGGGGTAGCCGGGGAG.

This clone was detected many times. The read falls 3 residues short of the CDR3 end, and the missing part is taken from the germline J gene. V and J are TRBV20-1 and TRBJ1-5; 8 bases align to TRBD1. The trim removed 1 base at V and 1 base at J, leaving 9 bases unmatched. Germline lookup yields CDR1 DFQATT and CDR2 SNEGSKA (reference sequence). There are 17 residues in the CDR3. CDR3 bases read: TGCAGTGCTAGAGGGACAGGGTGGGGCATAAGCAATCAGCCC. Amino acid sequence: CSARGTGWGISNQP. The full CDR3 is CSARGTGWGISNQPQHF.

This clone has ten or more counts. The read ends 3 residues before the CDR3 terminus; that terminus is restored from the germline J gene. The rearrangement uses TRBV5-5 and TRBJ2-3; a possible D gene is TRBD2 (6 bases). V lost 3 bases to trimming and J lost 8 bases, with 16 bases between them. The CDR3 has 14 amino acids. CDR1 SGHKS and CDR2 YYEKEE come from the germline V gene (reference sequence). CDR3 amino acids: CASSSSTSGPTQYF. The CDR3 DNA, read in part, is TGTGCCAGCAGCTCCAGTACGAGCGGGCCTACG.

Ten or more counts support this clone. The missing CDR3 end, 3 residues past where the read stops, is filled in from the germline J gene. This chain joins TRBV20-1 and TRBJ2-1, with 10 bases identical to TRBD1. Losses at the gene ends were 5 bases for V and 3 bases for J; bases not matched to a gene: 4. The germline V gene encodes CDR1 DFQATT and CDR2 SNEGSKA (reference sequence). The length of the CDR3 is 14 residues. CDR3 amino acids: CSASRDRGYNEQFF. The part of the CDR3 DNA that was read is TGCAGTGCTTCCCGGGACAGGGGCTACAATGAG.

This clone was seen repeatedly, ten times or more. The read falls 3 residues short of the CDR3 end, and the missing part is taken from the germline J gene. The chain carries TRBV6-1 and TRBJ1-2; 8 positions agree with TRBD1. V lost 4 bases to trimming and J lost 4 bases; unmatched junction nucleotides: 8. There are 15 residues in the CDR3. From germline, CDR1 is MNHNS and CDR2 SASEGT. The CDR3 sequence: CASSVQKQGVYGYTF. CDR3 bases read: TGTGCCAGCAGTGTCCAAAAACAGGGGGTCTATGGC.

This clone occurred many times. The sequence runs out 3 residues before the end of the CDR3; the remainder is reconstructed from the germline J gene. The J gene is TRBJ2-1, the V gene TRBV19; tentatively, D is TRBD2 (5 bases). This CDR3 is built from 11 residues. V was pared by 4 bases and J by 8 bases, with 6 bases between. CDR1 and CDR2 from the germline V gene are LNHDA and SQIVND (reference sequence). Incomplete CDR3 DNA: TGTGCCAGTAGTAGCGGGTATGAG. Translated, it gives CASSSGYE. In full, the CDR3 reads CASSSGYEQFF. The entire variable domain, with the rest obtained from reference TRBV19 and TRBJ2-1, is as follows: DGGITQSPKYLFRKEGQNVTLSCEQNLNHDAMYWYRQDPGQGLRLIYYSQIVNDFQKGDIAEGYSVSREKKESFPLTVTSAQKNPTAFYLCASSSGYEQFFGPGTRLTVL.

This clone was counted at least ten times. Coverage ceases 3 residues before the CDR3 finishes, and the germline J gene fills in the end. The genes are TRBV5-1 and TRBJ1-4, with 7 bases aligning to TRBD1. After removal of 7 bases from V and 3 bases from J, the junction contained 6 bases not matched to a gene. Germline V gene lookup returns CDR1 SGHRS and CDR2 YFSETQ. The CDR3 covers 14 residues. The CDR3 DNA, read in part, is TGCGCCAGCCGTCAGGGGGGATCTAATGAAAAA. Translated, it gives CASRQGGSNEK. The entire CDR3 protein is CASRQGGSNEKLFF.

This clone was picked up many times. Read coverage stops 3 residues before the CDR3 terminus; the germline J gene supplies the remainder. J is TRBJ2-7 and V is TRBV12-3 or TRBV12-4; tentatively, D is TRBD1 (6 bases). Trimming took off 6 bases at V and 0 bases at J, with 12 bases between the two ends. The CDR3 loop spans 14 amino acids. The sequenced CDR3 bases are TGTGCCAGCAGAGACACAGGGAGCTCCTACGAG. This encodes CASRDTGSSYE. The entire CDR3 protein is CASRDTGSSYEQYF.

As regards this clone: The read terminates 3 residues ahead of where the CDR3 ends, so the germline J gene completes it. V gene TRBV5-1 combines with J gene TRBJ1-2, with 7 positions matching TRBD1. The CDR3 is made up of 13 amino acids. V was clipped by 6 bases and J by 4 bases; unmatched bases: 6. CDR1 and CDR2 (germline): SGHRS, YFSETQ. CDR3 residues: CASKGDSAYGYTF. The part of the CDR3 DNA that was read is TGCGCCAGCAAAGGGGACAGTGCCTATGGC.

This clone was recorded at least ten times. The covered CDR3 bases are TGTGCCATCAGTGAGTCGAGGGGTAGGGCCGGAGAGGGG. It codes for CAISESRGRAGEG. The complete CDR3 protein is CAISESRGRAGEGLFF. This chain connects TRBV10-3 to TRBJ2-2; D possibly uses TRBD1 or TRBD2 (5 bases each). The read ends 3 residues shy of where the CDR3 ends; the end is completed using the germline J gene. The germline V gene encodes CDR1 ENHRY and CDR2 SYGVKD. There are 16 residues in the CDR3.

This clone was seen only a few times. The read halts 3 residues ahead of the CDR3 end, with the missing end drawn from the germline J gene. The chain joins TRBV19 to TRBJ2-1; 14 bases are a match to TRBD2. The CDR3 totals 19 residues. CDR1 and CDR2 from the germline V gene are LNHDA and SQIVND (reference sequence). Unmatched junction bases numbered 8, after V lost 0 bases and J lost 4 bases. The sequenced CDR3 bases are TGTGCCAGTAGTATAGATGGGACTAGCGGGAGAGTGGGGTACAATGAG. Amino acid sequence: CASSIDGTSGRVGYNE. The entire CDR3 sequence reads CASSIDGTSGRVGYNEQFF.

This clone was picked up many times. CDR3: CASRRTMTTEAFF. The part of the CDR3 DNA that was read is TGTGCCAGCAGGAGGACAATGACCACTGAA. V is TRBV6-2 or TRBV6-3 and J is TRBJ1-1; possible D gene TRBD1, 5 bases. The read comes to an end 3 residues before the CDR3 does, leaving the germline J gene to fill in the end. Germline CDR1 reads MNHEY; CDR2 reads SVGEGT. The CDR3 extends over 13 amino acids. V was trimmed by 6 bases and J by 4 bases, leaving 12 bases between them.

The DNA read from the CDR3 is TGTGCCAGCACCCTAACCTCTAGCGGTGGAAACATT. Protein sequence: CASTLTSSGGNI. The whole CDR3 protein is CASTLTSSGGNIQYF. J is TRBJ2-4 and V is TRBV2; 7 bases are a match to TRBD2. The read gets to within 3 residues of the CDR3 end, and the germline J gene fills in the rest. The length of the CDR3 is 15 residues. V lost 7 bases, J lost 6 bases, and 12 bases stayed unmatched. Germline V lookup: CDR1 SNHLY, CDR2 FYNNEI.

This clone was seen many times. The DNA ends 3 residues before the CDR3 does, and the rest of the CDR3 is filled in from the germline J gene. The chain combines TRBV5-1 with TRBJ1-1, with D tentatively TRBD1 (5 bases). V was clipped by 4 bases and J by 1 base, with 14 bases between them. The CDR3 consists of 15 residues. Germline CDR1 SGHRS, CDR2 YFSETQ. CDR3 region: CASSLGGQQNTEAFF. The sequenced CDR3 bases are TGCGCCAGCAGCCTGGGTGGACAACAGAACACTGAA.

This clone was counted many times. The CDR3 sequence is CASSPLTGTSTDTQYF. CDR3 bases read: TGTGCCAGCTCACCACTCACCGGGACTAGCACAGATACG. The chain combines TRBV18 with TRBJ2-3, with D tentatively TRBD2 (6 bases). Read data end 3 residues before the CDR3 end; the end is taken from the germline J gene. V lost 1 base to trimming and J lost 0 bases, with 11 bases between them. CDR1 and CDR2 from the germline V gene are KGHSH and LQKENI. The CDR3 spans 16 residues.

In its sample, this clone was seen many times. The missing CDR3 end, 3 residues past where the read stops, is filled in from the germline J gene. The chain combines TRBV7-8 with TRBJ2-2; no definite D call. The CDR3 has 14 residues. V was clipped by 3 bases and J by 0 bases, with 5 bases between them. Germline CDR1 and CDR2: SGHVS and FQNEAQ. CDR3 protein: CASSFVANTGELFF. The CDR3 bases that were read are TGTGCCAGCAGCTTCGTCGCGAACACCGGGGAG.

This clone was seen repeatedly, ten times or more. The read terminates 3 residues ahead of where the CDR3 ends, so the germline J gene completes it. The J gene is TRBJ2-1, the V gene TRBV7-2; weak D call: TRBD1 (6 bases). The CDR3 contains 14 residues. Germline V gene data show CDR1 as SGHTA and CDR2 as FQGNSA. V gave up 4 bases and J gave up 8 bases, with 15 bases separating them. CDR3 residues: CASSSSRGGYEQFF. The part of the CDR3 DNA that was read is TGTGCCAGCAGCTCCAGCCGTGGGGGCTATGAG.

Note on this clone: The read is 3 residues too short to cover the CDR3 end, so that end is filled in from the germline J gene. The chain combines TRBV19 with TRBJ1-3; TRBD1 aligns across 9 bases. The CDR3 consists of 15 residues. V trimming: 7 bases; J trimming: 1 base; junction bases outside the gene matches: 5. Germline values: CDR1 LNHDA, CDR2 SQIVND (reference sequence). The covered CDR3 bases are TGTGCCAGTACCCTGGGGACAGGGTCTGGAAACACC. This gives the protein CASTLGTGSGNT. The entire CDR3 sequence reads CASTLGTGSGNTIYF.

This clone has only a few counts. Read sequence stops 3 residues before the CDR3 end, and the germline J gene provides the missing end. The chain has TRBV2 and TRBJ1-3, with D unclear. Germline V CDR1 and CDR2: SNHLY, FYNNEI. The CDR3 has 15 amino acids. Trimming left V 4 bases short and J 4 bases short, with 14 bases between. The CDR3 bases that were read are TGTGCCAGCAGTGGGCCCCTCCCGTCCGGAAACACC. Amino acid sequence: CASSGPLPSGNT. The whole CDR3 reads CASSGPLPSGNTIYF.

This clone appeared many times. The sequence runs out 3 residues before the end of the CDR3; the remainder is reconstructed from the germline J gene. The V call is TRBV7-3, the J call TRBJ2-5; 14 bases are a match to TRBD2. Unmatched junction bases numbered 8, after V lost 3 bases and J lost 5 bases. The CDR3 length is 17 residues. Germline-derived CDR1 and CDR2 are SGHTA and FQGTGA. CDR3 bases read: TGTGCCAGCAGCTTTCTGGGACTAGCGGGAGAAGTGGAGACC. Amino acids: CASSFLGLAGEVET. The whole CDR3 sequence reads CASSFLGLAGEVETQYF.

This clone was detected a few times. The junction departs from germline at one end; a sequencing error may be responsible. The read halts 3 residues ahead of the CDR3 end, with the missing end drawn from the germline J gene. The chain has TRBV18 and TRBJ2-7, with D perhaps TRBD1 (5 bases). The germline gives CDR1 KGHSH, CDR2 LQKENI. The CDR3 length is 13 residues. Incomplete CDR3 DNA: TGTGTCAGCAAGCAAAATGGGGCATACGAG. Translating gives CVSKQNGAYE. The whole CDR3 region reads CVSKQNGAYEQYF. The complete variable domain, with remaining parts taken from reference TRBV18 and TRBJ2-7, reads NAGVMQNPRHLVRRRGQEARLRCSPMKGHSHVYWYRQLPEEGLKFMVYLQKENIIDESGMPKERFSAEFPKEGPSILRIQQVVRGDSAAYFCVSKQNGAYEQYFGPGTRLTVT.

There are many counts of this clone. The read comes to an end 3 residues before the CDR3 does, leaving the germline J gene to fill in the end. V usage is TRBV7-9 and J usage is TRBJ1-6, with D possibly matching TRBD1 (5 bases). This CDR3 comprises 14 residues. Germline V gene lookup returns CDR1 SEHNR and CDR2 FQNEAQ (reference sequence). V was trimmed by 2 bases and J by 7 bases, leaving 9 bases between them. The DNA read from the CDR3 is TGTGCCAGCAGCTTAAGACAGCCGAATTCACCC. Translated: CASSLRQPNSP. The CDR3 reads in full as CASSLRQPNSPLHF. Supplemented by reference TRBV7-9 and TRBJ1-6, the full variable domain reads DTGVSQNPRHKITKRGQNVTFRCDPISEHNRLYWYRQTLGQGPEFLTYFQNEAQLEKSRLLSDRFSAERPKGSFSTLEIQRTEQGDSAMYLCASSLRQPNSPLHFGNGTRLTVT.

This clone was counted ten times or more. The read comes to an end 3 residues before the CDR3 does, leaving the germline J gene to fill in the end. The chain joins TRBV7-2 to TRBJ2-1; 7 bases line up with TRBD2. V shed 1 base and J 6 bases; nucleotides not matched to a gene: 6. The germline V gene encodes CDR1 SGHTA and CDR2 FQGNSA. The CDR3 consists of 15 residues. CDR3 DNA, as far as it was read: TGTGCCAGCAGCTTAGGACTAGCTCCCCCCAATGAG. This codes for CASSLGLAPPNE. The full CDR3 is CASSLGLAPPNEQFF.

This clone occurred many times. Sequencing ends 3 residues short of the CDR3 end; the germline J gene provides the rest. This rearrangement joins TRBV12-3 or TRBV12-4 to TRBJ1-3, with TRBD1 identical over 8 bases. The CDR3 runs 14 residues. CDR3 amino acids: CASSDPRPDRVIYF. CDR3 DNA, as far as it was read: TGTGCCAGCAGTGACCCTCGACCGGACAGGGTG.

This clone occurred many times. The read terminates 3 residues ahead of where the CDR3 ends, so the germline J gene completes it. The J gene is TRBJ2-3, the V gene TRBV5-1; D might be TRBD1 (5 bases). The CDR3 is made up of 15 amino acids. Trimming left V 3 bases short and J 8 bases short, with 19 bases between. Germline values: CDR1 SGHRS, CDR2 YFSETQ. CDR3 in amino acids: CASSSNQAGAGTQYF. Partial CDR3 DNA: TGCGCCAGCAGCTCGAACCAAGCTGGGGCTGGTACG.

The table lists this clone with many counts. The read ends 3 residues shy of where the CDR3 ends; the end is completed using the germline J gene. The chain is built from TRBV2 and TRBJ1-5; TRBD1 might be the D (5 bases). There are 14 residues in the CDR3. CDR1 is SNHLY and CDR2 is FYNNEI in the germline V gene. The ends were cut back, 5 bases at V and 0 bases at J, with 8 bases in the middle. CDR3 protein: CASSRQNSNQPQHF. CDR3 DNA, as far as it was read: TGTGCCAGCAGTCGACAGAATAGCAATCAGCCC.

Ten or more counts support this clone. The read falls 3 residues short of the CDR3 end, and the missing part is taken from the germline J gene. Other DNA sequences in the sample encode the same CDR3. The chain employs TRBV7-9 and TRBJ1-4; 9 bases are a match to TRBD1. The junction had 4 bases not matched to a gene; V was cut back by 1 base and J by 7 bases. In germline, CDR1 is SEHNR, CDR2 FQNEAQ (reference sequence). The CDR3 is made up of 15 amino acids. This chain's CDR3 is CASSLEQGAGEKLFF. The CDR3 DNA, read in part, is TGTGCCAGCAGCTTAGAACAGGGGGCAGGTGAAAAA.

With regard to this clone: The read comes to an end 3 residues before the CDR3 does, leaving the germline J gene to fill in the end. The chain recombines TRBV2 with TRBJ2-7, with D uncertain. Germline lookup yields CDR1 SNHLY and CDR2 FYNNEI. V dropped 3 bases and J dropped 6 bases, with 12 bases sitting between them. The CDR3 has 13 amino acids. The CDR3 loop is CASSDSSLGEQYF. The CDR3 DNA, read in part, is TGTGCCAGCAGTGACAGTTCGCTTGGCGAG.

This clone came up many times. The read halts 3 residues ahead of the CDR3 end, with the missing end drawn from the germline J gene. The chain couples TRBV18 to TRBJ2-3, with D maybe TRBD2 (6 bases). Germline loops: CDR1 KGHSH, CDR2 LQKENI. The CDR3 extends over 14 amino acids. The V end was cut by 4 bases, the J end by 5 bases, with 13 bases between. The DNA read from the CDR3 is TGTGCCAGCTCACTACGTCCGGGGGAAGATACG. It encodes CASSLRPGEDT. The complete CDR3 protein is CASSLRPGEDTQYF.

This clone was counted many times. The read stops 3 residues short of the end of the CDR3; the missing end is completed from the germline J gene. The chain links TRBV7-2 to TRBJ2-7; 7 bases fit TRBD1. This CDR3 has 15 residues. Germline trimming cut 4 bases from V and 0 bases from J; bases unmatched to any gene: 6. CDR1 and CDR2 (germline): SGHTA, FQGNSA. The sequenced CDR3 bases are TGTGCCAGCAGCTCCCGGGACAGCAACTCCTACGAG. Its translation: CASSSRDSNSYE. The CDR3 in its entirety is CASSSRDSNSYEQYF.